This T cell receptor beta chain was sequenced during a study of STAT3 mutations in large granular lymphocyte leukemia. Study-level points and caveats: Every T-cell large granular lymphocyte leukemia patient had at least one immunodominant TCR beta clonotype. Differing intervals and regimens complicate linking therapy response to clone burden. Clonal expansion was inferred from samples taken at other timepoints.

Measured with immunoSEQ multiplex PCR; TCRdb has only the in-frame clones, and not every one. The sample consists of over 4,000 clones, 82% of them appearing once. Of note for this clone: The antigen remains undetermined.

V shed 6 bases and J 6 bases; nucleotides not matched to a gene: 5. This CDR3 is built from 11 residues. Germline-derived CDR1 and CDR2 are SQVTM and ANQGSEA. The sequence came from a boy younger than 18 with T-cell large granular lymphocyte leukemia. Some clones in this sample may be carry-over from other donors' samples. The V gene is TRBV29-1, the J gene TRBJ2-7; 7 bases agree with TRBD1. Sequencing was performed on peripheral blood mononuclear cells. This CDR3 is CSVPYRGEQYF. As DNA, the CDR3 is TGCAGCGTCCCCTACAGGGGCGAGCAGTACTTC.